Below, 14 T cell receptor beta chains from the same sample are listed, as sequenced in a study of T cells in Graves' hyperthyroidism and ophthalmopathy. TCR beta CDR3 sequences were amplified from RNA transcripts. The HTBI set primed first-round TCR CDR3 RT-PCR. TCRdb used MiXCR to reprocess the multiplex PCR reads, holding one entry per CDR3 protein. The sample shows 600,000 to 850,000 distinct CDR3 sequences, 18% of them seen only once. Sequencing was carried out using blood. Receptor source: a woman aged 45-59 years with Graves' hyperthyroidism that later progressed to Graves' ophthalmopathy.

Only a few counts were recorded for this clonotype. This sequence joins TRBV9 and TRBJ1-1; 7 nucleotides agree with TRBD1. CDR1 and CDR2 from the germline V gene are SGDLS and YYNGEE. The CDR3 extends over 17 amino acids. V was clipped by 0 bases and J by 3 bases; unmatched bases: 11. CDR3 sequence: CASSVEGGTEGDTEAFF. The CDR3, as DNA: TGTGCCAGCAGCGTAGAGGGGGGGACAGAGGGCGACACTGAAGCTTTCTTT.

This clonotype was seen a handful of times. The rearrangement joins TRBV12-3 or TRBV12-4 to TRBJ1-1, with a weak D call TRBD1 (5 bases). The CDR3 has 17 amino acids. V dropped 0 bases and J dropped 0 bases, with 14 bases sitting between them. The CDR3 region has the DNA TGTGCCAGCAGTTTAGCAGGTGCAATAGGGGTGAACACTGAAGCTTTCTTT. Protein: CASSLAGAIGVNTEAFF.

This clonotype showed up just a few times. The chain links TRBV9 to TRBJ2-3, with TRBD1 matching over 11 bases. The germline CDR1 and CDR2 sequences are SGDLS and YYNGEE. Germline trimming cut 5 bases from V and 2 bases from J; bases unmatched to any gene: 7. The CDR3 loop spans 16 amino acids. CDR3 coding DNA: TGTGCCAGCAGTTTTGGGACAGGGGGTTACACAGATACGCAGTATTTT. It codes for CASSFGTGGYTDTQYF.

This clonotype was seen more than once but under ten times. The genes are TRBV5-5 and TRBJ1-5; D is perhaps TRBD1 (6 bases). V lost 1 base, J lost 5 bases, and 13 bases lay in between. CDR3 size: 15 residues. Germline V gene sequence: CDR1 SGHKS, CDR2 YYEKEE (reference sequence). The CDR3 protein is CASSLTVGGYQPQHF. CDR3 bases: TGTGCCAGCAGCTTGACGGTAGGGGGGTATCAGCCCCAGCATTTT.

The V and J genes are TRBV19 and TRBJ2-3; 7 bases match TRBD2. The J segment lost 0 bases and the V segment lost 4 bases, leaving 13 bases of the junction unmatched. Per the germline V gene, CDR1 is LNHDA and CDR2 is SQIVND (reference sequence). The CDR3 contains 18 residues. As DNA, the CDR3 is TGTGCCAGTAGTACCCCCCTGCGGGGGAGCTTTAGCACAGATACGCAGTATTTT. Amino acid sequence: CASSTPLRGSFSTDTQYF.

The genes are TRBV4-2 and TRBJ2-3; TRBD1 or TRBD2 may be the D gene (6 bases each). V was pared by 2 bases and J by 5 bases, with 20 bases between. This CDR3 spans 17 amino acids. CDR1 and CDR2 (germline): LGHNA, YNFKEQ. The CDR3 loop reads CASSQYSGGPVEDTQYF. CDR3 bases: TGTGCCAGCAGCCAATACAGTGGGGGGCCGGTGGAAGATACGCAGTATTTT.

This clonotype was detected ten times or more. The chain couples TRBV5-1 to TRBJ2-7; TRBD2 aligns across 10 bases. The trim removed 0 bases at V and 3 bases at J, leaving 3 bases unmatched. This CDR3 comprises 15 residues. Germline values: CDR1 SGHRS, CDR2 YFSETQ. In nucleotides, the CDR3 is TGCGCCAGCAGCTTGGCCCTAGCGGGGGACTACGAGCAGTACTTC. Translating it yields CASSLALAGDYEQYF.

This clonotype came up many times. The genes are TRBV4-1 and TRBJ2-3; D not resolved. The CDR3 loop spans 14 amino acids. Between the trimmed V and J ends, which lost 6 bases and 4 bases, there was a span of 14 bases. Germline CDR1 MGHRA, CDR2 YSYEKL. This CDR3 is CASRPPVSSDTQYF. The CDR3, as DNA: TGCGCCAGCAGACCGCCGGTTTCTTCAGATACGCAGTATTTT.

The sample holds a few counts of this clonotype. J is TRBJ2-3 and V is TRBV30; TRBD2 is a possible D gene (7 bases). This CDR3 comprises 15 residues. V was trimmed by 8 bases and J by 0 bases, leaving 18 bases between them. Germline CDR1 and CDR2: GTSNPN and SVGIG (reference sequence). The CDR3 protein is CALQEGGLSTDTQYF. CDR3 nucleotides: TGTGCCCTCCAAGAGGGGGGGCTGAGCACAGATACGCAGTATTTT. Drawing the rest from reference TRBV30 and TRBJ2-3, the complete variable domain is SQTIHQWPATLVQPVGSPLSLECTVEGTSNPNLYWYRQAAGRGLQLLFYSVGIGQISSEVPQNLSASRPQDRQFILSSKKLLLSDSGFYLCALQEGGLSTDTQYFGPGTRLTVL.

This clonotype was seen ten or more times. The rearrangement uses TRBV7-3 and TRBJ1-2, with D unresolved. Looked up from germline, CDR1 is SGHTA and CDR2 is FQGTGA. Trimming removed 2 bases at V and 4 bases at J, with 14 bases between. The CDR3 length is 15 residues. Written as DNA, the CDR3 is TGTGCCAGCAGCTTATCGTTGGCAGGCGGCTATGGCTACACCTTC. Protein product: CASSLSLAGGYGYTF.

The chain uses TRBV19 and TRBJ1-5; 10 nucleotides agree with TRBD1. The length of the CDR3 is 15 residues. Trimming at V came to 3 bases and at J to 6 bases, leaving 5 bases not matched to a gene. Germline lookup yields CDR1 LNHDA and CDR2 SQIVND (reference sequence). CDR3 coding DNA: TGTGCCAGTAGTATTTTTGGGACAGGGGTTCAGCCCCAGCATTTT. This gives the protein CASSIFGTGVQPQHF.

This clonotype was seen a handful of times. This chain uses TRBV27 with TRBJ2-2; 10 bases align to TRBD1. With V trimmed by 5 bases and J by 3 bases, 9 bases remained unmatched. Germline V CDR1 and CDR2: MNHEY, SMNVEV (reference sequence). This CDR3 region has 17 residues. The chain's CDR3 is CASSTNGQGGDTGELFF. The DNA of the CDR3 is TGTGCCAGCAGTACGAACGGACAGGGGGGAGACACCGGGGAGCTGTTTTTT.

This clonotype was seen only a few times. This chain links TRBV7-2 with TRBJ1-3; perhaps TRBD1 as D (6 bases). The CDR3 length is 15 residues. The germline V gene has CDR1 SGHTA and CDR2 FQGNSA. Trimming took 4 bases from V and 4 from J, leaving 14 bases between them. CDR3 region: CASSSTQGIGNTIYF. CDR3 nucleotides: TGTGCCAGCAGCTCCACACAGGGAATCGGAAACACCATATATTTT.

This clonotype showed up just a few times. One junction end does not reproduce the germline sequence, and a read error may be involved. The rearrangement joins TRBV7-8 to TRBJ1-1; 9 nucleotides agree with TRBD1. CDR1 SGHVS and CDR2 FQNEAQ come from the germline V gene. This CDR3 contains 17 residues. The CDR3 spells CASSLEDRGRWNSEAFF. CDR3 nucleotide sequence: TGTGCCAGCAGCTTAGAAGACAGGGGGAGGTGGAACTCTGAAGCTTTCTTT.